Listed below are T cell receptor beta chains from one sample, sequenced in a study of blood T cell repertoires in COVID-19. Data came from immunoSEQ multiplex PCR; TCRdb stores just in-frame clones and leaves some out. The sample includes 390,000 or so clones, about 90% of them seen just once. Sequenced sample: peripheral blood. These receptor sequences come from a woman aged 25-40 years with COVID-19, enrolled during active disease. Both conserved end residues are part of each CDR3. Fields, in order: J gene, V gene, D gene, clone size, CDR3 protein, CDR3 DNA. D genes are given only for firm matches. Only some rows state a clone size, as once, few, many or a class for expanded clones.

J: TRBJ1-2; V: TRBV29-1; D: .; size: .; CDR3: CSVEIPTGRGYTF; DNA: TGCAGCGTTGAAATACCGACAGGACGAGGCTACACCTTC
J: TRBJ2-2; V: TRBV19; D: TRBD1; size: .; CDR3: CASRGGTGFNTGELFF; DNA: TGTGCCAGTAGGGGCGGGACAGGGTTCAACACCGGGGAGCTGTTTTTT
J: TRBJ2-2; V: TRBV14; D: .; size: .; CDR3: CASSARGGAAGELFF; DNA: TGTGCCAGCAGCGCGAGGGGGGGCGCGGCCGGGGAGCTGTTTTTT
J: TRBJ2-7; V: TRBV11-2; D: .; size: .; CDR3: CASSLDLRLLYEQYF; DNA: TGTGCCAGCAGCTTAGATCTAAGACTGCTCTACGAGCAGTACTTC
J: TRBJ2-3; V: TRBV11-3; D: TRBD1; size: .; CDR3: CASSSRTGGRTDTQYF; DNA: TGTGCCAGCAGCTCGCGGACAGGCGGCCGCACAGATACGCAGTATTTT
J: TRBJ2-1; V: TRBV7-2; D: .; size: .; CDR3: CASSLDEGSYNEQFF; DNA: TGTGCCAGCAGCTTAGACGAGGGTTCCTACAATGAGCAGTTCTTC
J: TRBJ1-1; V: TRBV24-1; D: TRBD1; size: .; CDR3: CATSDRTGSEAFF; DNA: TGTGCCACCAGTGATCGGACAGGTAGTGAAGCTTTCTTT
J: TRBJ2-2; V: TRBV5-6; D: .; size: .; CDR3: CASSGLPTLVDPGELFF; DNA: TGTGCCAGCAGCGGGCTGCCCACGCTGGTTGACCCCGGGGAGCTGTTTTTT
J: TRBJ2-2; V: TRBV11-2; D: .; size: .; CDR3: CASSPSWPTGLDTGELFF; DNA: TGTGCCAGCAGCCCTAGTTGGCCCACAGGTCTGGACACCGGGGAGCTGTTTTTT
J: TRBJ1-2; V: TRBV7-8; D: .; size: .; CDR3: CASSLVVAEAGYTF; DNA: TGTGCCAGCAGCTTAGTTGTGGCGGAGGCTGGCTACACCTTC
J: TRBJ2-7; V: TRBV27; D: TRBD1; size: .; CDR3: CASSKPGQLIYEQYF; DNA: TGTGCCAGCAGTAAACCGGGACAGTTGATCTACGAGCAGTACTTC
J: TRBJ2-3; V: TRBV19; D: TRBD2; size: .; CDR3: CASSSRTSGSRSDTQYF; DNA: TGTGCCAGTAGTTCCAGGACTAGCGGGAGTCGCTCAGATACGCAGTATTTT
J: TRBJ1-2; V: TRBV5-4; D: .; size: many; CDR3: CASSKGDSRYGYTF; DNA: TGTGCCAGCAGCAAGGGGGATAGCCGGTATGGCTACACCTTC
J: TRBJ2-3; V: TRBV11-2; D: TRBD2; size: .; CDR3: CASSSLAGGRRTQYF; DNA: TGTGCCAGCAGCTCTCTAGCGGGGGGACGGCGGACGCAGTATTTT
J: TRBJ2-5; V: TRBV5-1; D: TRBD1; size: once; CDR3: CASSNRDRGQETQYF; DNA: TGCGCCAGCAGCAACCGGGACAGGGGCCAAGAGACCCAGTACTTC
J: TRBJ1-1; V: TRBV12-3/TRBV12-4; D: .; size: .; CDR3: CASSLGTGEAFF; DNA: TGTGCCAGCAGTTTAGGTACGGGTGAAGCTTTCTTT
J: TRBJ2-5; V: TRBV30; D: TRBD2; size: .; CDR3: CAWSPGLAGSGETQYF; DNA: TGTGCCTGGAGCCCTGGGTTAGCGGGGTCGGGGGAGACCCAGTACTTC
J: TRBJ2-1; V: TRBV4-3; D: TRBD2; size: .; CDR3: CASSQDLRRGGRNEQFF; DNA: TGCGCCAGCAGCCAAGATCTGCGGCGGGGGGGTAGGAATGAGCAGTTCTTC
J: TRBJ1-3; V: TRBV18; D: .; size: .; CDR3: CASSPPGSTGNTIYF; DNA: TGTGCCAGCTCACCTCCCGGTAGTACTGGAAACACCATATATTTT
J: TRBJ2-3; V: TRBV11-2; D: TRBD2; size: once; CDR3: CASSLGWRGEGDTQYF; DNA: TGTGCCAGCAGCTTAGGCTGGCGGGGGGAGGGAGATACGCAGTATTTT
J: TRBJ1-4; V: TRBV29-1; D: .; size: .; CDR3: CSVRGQTNEKLFF; DNA: TGCAGCGTGAGAGGACAGACTAATGAAAAACTGTTTTTT
J: TRBJ2-2; V: TRBV4-1; D: TRBD2; size: few; CDR3: CASSFSSGSDTGELFF; DNA: TGCGCCAGCAGCTTCTCTAGCGGGAGTGACACCGGGGAGCTGTTTTTT
J: TRBJ1-2; V: TRBV7-9; D: .; size: .; CDR3: CASSLAGARYGYTF; DNA: TGTGCCAGCAGCTTAGCAGGGGCTCGTTATGGCTACACCTTC